Detailed here is one T cell receptor beta chain. A single count supports this clonotype. This receptor's antigen is unknown. No base quality values were provided; no much bigger clone lies one nucleotide off. One read alone makes for weak evidence. This record belongs to a study of T cells in Graves' hyperthyroidism and ophthalmopathy (dated by TCRdb to between 2019 and 2020). About the investigation overall: Peripheral blood was sampled at the time of initial diagnosis, prior to any treatment. To identify TCR V-J signatures that set the groups apart, the researchers used a discovery cohort of about a hundred patients, made up of 43 with Graves' ophthalmopathy and about 55 with stable Graves' hyperthyroidism. Whether ophthalmopathy could be predicted prospectively was tested in an independent validation cohort made up of fewer than 20 hyperthyroidism patients plus 17 patients who later progressed to ophthalmopathy. For training and testing, the 100 or so patients in the discovery cohort were randomly divided in a 7:3 ratio. Thyroid tissue and blood T-cell repertoires from several Graves' hyperthyroidism patients were also compared in the study. Following sampling, methimazole starting at 30 mg daily was given to hyperthyroidism patients, and high-dose intravenous methylprednisolone was given to ophthalmopathy patients. According to the paper, TCR Vbeta CDR3 sequencing was carried out on 135 peripheral blood samples, which came from 40 to 45 ophthalmopathy, approximately 78 hyperthyroidism and about 17 progressor patients. On the study overall, not on this receptor specifically: Sample size was not statistically predetermined, and investigators were not blinded to group allocation. Most expanded thyroid clonotypes (frequency above 0.001) were also found in blood, which suggests that blood repertoires may mirror thyroid immune responses. In validation, the model predicted progression to ophthalmopathy with 55% to 71% sensitivity and approximately 72% specificity, a median of 6.5 months before onset. A 13 V-J signature model separated ophthalmopathy from stable hyperthyroidism, with over 85% sensitivity and around 84% specificity in cross-validation and 80%/75% in testing.

Graves' hyperthyroidism was defined as stable when no progression to ophthalmopathy occurred over 18 months of follow-up. The hyperthyroidism patients were between 18 and 65 years old and newly diagnosed, with a disease duration of less than 2 months. Patients with uncontrolled infections, other autoimmune diseases, pregnancy or lactation were excluded. Diagnoses were established on the basis of clinical symptoms, serum thyroxine and TRAb, thyroid ultrasound, and orbital computed tomography. Ficoll-Paque density gradient centrifugation was used to isolate PBMCs from around 9.1 ml of fresh peripheral blood. Trizol reagent was used to extract total RNA, and RNA quality was then checked on an Agilent 2100 Bioanalyzer. The TCR beta CDR3 regions were amplified from the RNA transcripts. The first round of RT-PCR for the TCR CDR3 was performed with the HTBI primer set and the Qiagen OneStep RT-PCR kit. Libraries were constructed in a second round of multiplex PCR, after which size selection and purification were carried out. Paired-end sequencing of the libraries was performed with 100 bp reads on an Illumina HiSeq2000. The study's own analysis went as follows. SOAPnuke was used to process the raw data, throwing out any read that contained adapters or uncalled bases, had a mean Phred below 15, or lacked an exact constant-primer or identifier match. High-quality paired reads were merged using COPE v1.2.5, and each unique nucleotide sequence was defined as a clonotype. MiTCR v1.1 was used to align clonotypes to the IMGT TRBV, TRBD and TRBJ reference segments. The analysis included only V-J combinations with a frequency above 0.0001, which together covered approximately 99% of the repertoires. The TCS score was defined as F50 (clonal expansion) divided by E x V (chaos), with BLOSUM62-based TCRdist calculated between CDR3 peptides within each V-J. Welch's t-statistics and random forest reduced 500 to 550 V-J features to 10 to 15, which were used in a naive Bayes classifier (R e1071). TCRdb redid the processing of the public reads, applying fastp at Q25 and MiXCR, and retained in-frame beta chains. Each CDR3 protein gets just one entry, which takes the most common genes and DNA from the rows behind it. The V and J calls and clone size come from TCRdb's table, not from the authors' own analysis. The sample yields around 580,000 distinct CDR3 sequences; 16% were counted once. About 18% of the sample comes from the top ten.

The CDR3, from cysteine to phenylalanine, totals 14 residues. Only the CDR3 portion is preserved as DNA: 42 bases, with reading frame beginning at the first base. The germline V gene encodes CDR1 SEHNR and CDR2 FQNEAQ (reference sequence). The germline ends are 17 bases apart after V is trimmed by 5 bases and J by 10 bases. This TCR derives from a woman under 30 with Graves' hyperthyroidism. The chain is encoded by TRBV7-9 joined to TRBJ1-4, and possibly TRBD1, on 5 matching bases. What was sequenced was blood. The nucleotide sequence reads TGTGCCAGCAGCATCGACAGCTCCTCGCGAAAACTGTTTTTT. This gives the protein CASSIDSSSRKLFF. The CDR3 plus the reference TRBV7-9 and TRBJ1-4 genes for the other parts give the full variable domain: DTGVSQNPRHKITKRGQNVTFRCDPISEHNRLYWYRQTLGQGPEFLTYFQNEAQLEKSRLLSDRFSAERPKGSFSTLEIQRTEQGDSAMYLCASSIDSSSRKLFFGSGTQLSVL.